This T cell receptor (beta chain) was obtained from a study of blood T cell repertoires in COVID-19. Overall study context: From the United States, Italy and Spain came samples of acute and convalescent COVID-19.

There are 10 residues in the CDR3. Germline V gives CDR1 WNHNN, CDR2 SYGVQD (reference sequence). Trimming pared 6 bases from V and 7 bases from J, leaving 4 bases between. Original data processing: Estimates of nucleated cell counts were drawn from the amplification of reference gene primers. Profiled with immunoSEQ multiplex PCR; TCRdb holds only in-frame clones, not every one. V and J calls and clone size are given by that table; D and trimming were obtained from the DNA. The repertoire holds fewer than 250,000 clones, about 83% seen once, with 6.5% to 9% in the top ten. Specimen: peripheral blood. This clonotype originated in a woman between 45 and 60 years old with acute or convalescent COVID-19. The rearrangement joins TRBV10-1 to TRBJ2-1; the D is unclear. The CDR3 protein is CASRSNEQFF. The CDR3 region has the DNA TGCGCCAGCAGGAGTAATGAGCAGTTCTTC.